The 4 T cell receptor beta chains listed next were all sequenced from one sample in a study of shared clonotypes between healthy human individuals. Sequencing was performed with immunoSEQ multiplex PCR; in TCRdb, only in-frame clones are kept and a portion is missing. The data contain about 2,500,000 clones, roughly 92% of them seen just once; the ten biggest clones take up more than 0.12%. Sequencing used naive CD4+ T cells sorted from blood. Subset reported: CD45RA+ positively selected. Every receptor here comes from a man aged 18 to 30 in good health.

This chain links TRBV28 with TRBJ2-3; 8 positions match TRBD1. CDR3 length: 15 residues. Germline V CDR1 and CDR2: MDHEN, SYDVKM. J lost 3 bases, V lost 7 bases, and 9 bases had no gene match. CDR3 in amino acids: CASNTQGARTDTQYF. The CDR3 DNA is TGTGCCAGCAATACTCAGGGGGCGCGGACAGATACGCAGTATTTT.

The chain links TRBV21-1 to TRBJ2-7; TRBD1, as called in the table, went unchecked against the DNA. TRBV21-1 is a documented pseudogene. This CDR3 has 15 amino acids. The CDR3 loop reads CASSKARTGGYEQYF. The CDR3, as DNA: TGTGCCAGCAGCAAAGCAAGGACAGGGGGGTACGAGCAGTACTTC.

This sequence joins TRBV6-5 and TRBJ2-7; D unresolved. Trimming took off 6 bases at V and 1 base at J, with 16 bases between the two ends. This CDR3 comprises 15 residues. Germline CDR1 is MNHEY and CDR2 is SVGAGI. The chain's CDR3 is CASSRYPPASYEQYF. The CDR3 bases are TGTGCCAGCAGCCGATACCCCCCGGCGTCCTACGAGCAGTACTTC.

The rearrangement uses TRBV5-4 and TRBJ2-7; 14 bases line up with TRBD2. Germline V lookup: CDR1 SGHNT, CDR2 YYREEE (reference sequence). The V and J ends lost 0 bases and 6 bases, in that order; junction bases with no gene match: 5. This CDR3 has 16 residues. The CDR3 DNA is TGTGCCAGCAGCTTGGGACTAGCGGGGGGGTTCGGCGAGCAGTACTTC. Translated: CASSLGLAGGFGEQYF.